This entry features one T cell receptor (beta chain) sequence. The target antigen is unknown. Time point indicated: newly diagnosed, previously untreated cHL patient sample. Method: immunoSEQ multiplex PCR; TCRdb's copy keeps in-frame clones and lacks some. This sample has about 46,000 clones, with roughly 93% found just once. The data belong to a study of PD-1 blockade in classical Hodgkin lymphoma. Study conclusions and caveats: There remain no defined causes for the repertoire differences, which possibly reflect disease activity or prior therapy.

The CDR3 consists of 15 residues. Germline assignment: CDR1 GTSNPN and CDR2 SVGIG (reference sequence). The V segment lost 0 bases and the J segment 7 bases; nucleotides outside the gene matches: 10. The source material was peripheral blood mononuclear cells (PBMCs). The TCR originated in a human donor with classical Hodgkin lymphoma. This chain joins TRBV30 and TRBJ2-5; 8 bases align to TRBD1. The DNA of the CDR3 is TGTGCCTGGAGTGTATCCTTACAGGGGGACGGGACCCAGTACTTC. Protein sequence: CAWSVSLQGDGTQYF. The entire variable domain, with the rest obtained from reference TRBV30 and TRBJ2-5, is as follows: SQTIHQWPATLVQPVGSPLSLECTVEGTSNPNLYWYRQAAGRGLQLLFYSVGIGQISSEVPQNLSASRPQDRQFILSSKKLLLSDSGFYLCAWSVSLQGDGTQYFGPGTRLLVL.